Listed below are T cell receptor beta chains from one sample, sequenced in a study of control samples from healthy donors and cancer patients. Some clones are missing from TCRdb's copy, which holds only in-frame ones; the method was immunoSEQ multiplex PCR. This sample yields about 18,000 clones, of which 84% are seen a single time; roughly 29% belongs to the top ten. Material for sequencing was PBMCs. These receptor sequences come from a woman between 70 and 85 years old with lung cancer. Both conserved end residues are part of each CDR3. D genes are given only for firm matches. Rows may omit the clone size; those that give it use once, few, many or a size class.

v_gene,d_gene,j_gene,len,abundance,CDR3nt,CDR3aa
TRBV11-3,-,TRBJ2-1,14,-,TGTGCCAGCAGTGCTGAACGGACCTACAATGAGCAGTTCTTC,CASSAERTYNEQFF
TRBV27,-,TRBJ2-5,13,-,TGTGCCAGCAGTCCAAGACGCCAAGAGACCCAGTACTTC,CASSPRRQETQYF
TRBV11-2,TRBD2,TRBJ2-5,15,-,TGTGCCAGCAGCCCGCTAGCGGGAGATGGAGAGACCCAGTACTTC,CASSPLAGDGETQYF
TRBV29-1,TRBD2,TRBJ2-3,18,-,TGCAGCGTTGAAGGGGTAGCGGGGATAGGGTTTAGCACAGATACGCAGTATTTT,CSVEGVAGIGFSTDTQYF
TRBV27,-,TRBJ2-1,15,-,TGTGCCAGCAGTGAGTTGACGGGGCCCTACAATGAGCAGTTCTTC,CASSELTGPYNEQFF
TRBV6-5,TRBD2,TRBJ2-3,16,-,TGTGCCAGCAGTTACTCAATAGCGGGGTTCACAGATACGCAGTATTTT,CASSYSIAGFTDTQYF
TRBV9,-,TRBJ1-5,14,-,TGTGCCAGCTCTGTAGGGGAGAGAAATCAGCCCCAGCATTTT,CASSVGERNQPQHF
TRBV3-1/TRBV3-2,TRBD2,TRBJ2-2,16,-,TGTGCCAGCAGCTTCGGACTAGCGCAGAACACCGGGGAGCTGTTTTTT,CASSFGLAQNTGELFF
TRBV27,-,TRBJ2-7,17,-,TGTGCCAGCAGTTCCCCGACGGGGAGTCTTCCTATGGGCGAGCAGTACTTC,CASSSPTGSLPMGEQYF
TRBV2,TRBD1,TRBJ1-5,13,-,TGTGCCAGCAAGGGACAGTCTAATCAGCCCCAGCATTTT,CASKGQSNQPQHF
TRBV7-9,-,TRBJ2-5,11,-,TGTGCCAGCACGCCTCAAGAGACCCAGTACTTC,CASTPQETQYF
TRBV7-8,-,TRBJ2-1,14,-,TGTGCCAGCAGCCGCGCTAGCTCCTACAATGAGCAGTTCTTC,CASSRASSYNEQFF
TRBV28,TRBD1,TRBJ1-5,19,-,TGTGCCAGCACTTTAACTCCCGGGACAGTGACGGGTGGCAATCAGCCCCAGCATTTT,CASTLTPGTVTGGNQPQHF
TRBV18,-,TRBJ2-1,12,once,TGTGCCAGCTCACCAGATCGGAATGAGCAGTTCTTC,CASSPDRNEQFF
TRBV7-9,TRBD2,TRBJ2-4,15,-,TGTGCCAGCAGCTTAGAGACTAGCGGGAGAAACATTCAGTACTTC,CASSLETSGRNIQYF
TRBV7-2,-,TRBJ1-4,14,-,TGTGCCAGCAGCTCACAGGGAACTAATGAAAAACTGTTTTTT,CASSSQGTNEKLFF
TRBV9,TRBD2,TRBJ2-1,18,-,TGTGCCAGCAGCGTCGGGACTAGCGGGAGGGTCGCGTCGAATGAGCAGTTCTTC,CASSVGTSGRVASNEQFF
TRBV7-9,-,TRBJ1-1,12,few,TGTGCCAGCAGCTTAACAACGGCTGAAGCTTTCTTT,CASSLTTAEAFF
TRBV5-5,-,TRBJ2-7,15,-,TGTGCCAGCAGCTTGGGGACAAAAAGCCAATACGAGCAGTACTTC,CASSLGTKSQYEQYF
TRBV7-3,-,TRBJ2-3,15,once,TGTGCCAGCAGCGAATCGTCCGGGACCACAGATACGCAGTATTTT,CASSESSGTTDTQYF
TRBV6-4,-,TRBJ2-1,15,-,TGTGCCAGCAGTGCGGGGGACGGGTCCTACAATGAGCAGTTCTTC,CASSAGDGSYNEQFF
TRBV19,TRBD1,TRBJ2-4,14,-,TGTGCCAGTAGTCCAGGGACAGGGGGAAACATTCAGTACTTC,CASSPGTGGNIQYF